This T cell receptor beta chain derives from a study of cytomegalovirus exposure and HLA in healthy donors. Study-level information: Inside one of the first data releases sat some 85 million unique TCRs taken from HLA-typed donors. Broader study findings: Most of the TCR beta V segments (in an earlier analysis) were productive either about 87% or about 30% of the time. Both high specificity and high sensitivity reportedly marked the classifier's diagnosis of cytomegalovirus status.

The PCR used 60 Vbeta and 13 Jbeta primers. Repertoires were generated with immunoSEQ multiplex PCR, while TCRdb's copy carries only in-frame clones and drops some. The data show tens of thousands of clones, 10% seen once. This clone was found a few times. Its matching antigen is unknown. The CDR3 runs 14 residues. Germline V gene lookup returns CDR1 SQVTM and CDR2 ANQGSEA. Trimming took off 4 bases at V and 6 bases at J, with 16 bases between the two ends. This chain uses TRBV29-1 with TRBJ2-1; D ambiguous. The sequenced sample consisted of PBMCs. The clonotype originates from a man in his sixties in good health and CMV-seropositive. DNA for the CDR3: TGCAGCGTTGCGGGTCATACCGGAACCAATGAGCAGTTCTTC. Translating gives CSVAGHTGTNEQFF.